These T cell receptor beta chains were read from a single sample in a study of T-cell memory formation after mild COVID-19. One entry per CDR3 protein, called by TCRdb with MiXCR from the 5' RACE reads. The sample has about 210,000 distinct CDR3 sequences; approximately 30% are singletons. Sample: PBMCs or a T cell subset sorted from them (not recorded which). Receptors were obtained from an adult woman who had mild COVID-19 (a few samples of this study predate the infection). Cell type and time point are not known. Each CDR3 is given with its conserved first and last residue. The D gene is left open where the match is weak. The listing skips clone size in some rows; elsewhere it reads once, few, many or a size class.

-,TRBJ1-1,TRBV6-2/TRBV6-3,few,TGTGCCAGCAGTTACTCCACTGAAGCTTTCTTT,CASSYSTEAFF
-,TRBJ1-1,TRBV3-1,few,TGTGCCAGCAGCTTAGGTGGCTACAGCTTGAACACTGAAGCTTTCTTT,CASSLGGYSLNTEAFF
-,TRBJ1-5,TRBV7-9,-,TGTGCCAGCAGCTTATCCAATCAGCCCCAGCATTTT,CASSLSNQPQHF
TRBD2,TRBJ2-5,TRBV4-3,-,TGCGCCAGCAGCCCTGAATCAGCGGGATGGGAGACCCAGTACTTC,CASSPESAGWETQYF
-,TRBJ1-3,TRBV27,medium-sized,TGTGCCAGCAGGCCTCTCCGGGACACCTCTGGAAACACCATATATTTT,CASRPLRDTSGNTIYF
-,TRBJ1-1,TRBV20-1,few,TGCAGTGCTAGGGACTATGACGAGGCTTTCTTT,CSARDYDEAFF
-,TRBJ2-5,TRBV7-3,-,TGTGCCAGCAGCTTAAACGCCGCAGGGCAAACGGAGACCCAGTACTTC,CASSLNAAGQTETQYF
-,TRBJ2-7,TRBV5-1,few,TGCGCCAGCAGCTTGGGGGTGCGGATTTCCTACGAGCAGTACTTC,CASSLGVRISYEQYF
-,TRBJ2-1,TRBV12-3/TRBV12-4,few,TGTGCCAGCAGTTGGGGAGGGGGGGTGATGGACAATGAGCAGTTCTTC,CASSWGGGVMDNEQFF
TRBD1,TRBJ2-5,TRBV12-3/TRBV12-4,-,TGTGCCAGCAGTTTCCTACAGGGGGCGCTGATAGAGACCCAGTACTTC,CASSFLQGALIETQYF
TRBD1,TRBJ1-6,TRBV9,-,TGTGCCAGCAGCGTAGAGGGACAGGGTTACTCACCCCTCCACTTT,CASSVEGQGYSPLHF
-,TRBJ2-3,TRBV24-1,-,TGTGCCACCAGTGATTTGAGGGCGGCGACAGATACGCAGTATTTT,CATSDLRAATDTQYF
-,TRBJ2-1,TRBV7-7,-,TGTGCCAGCAGCCTCCCGCGGAGGGGGAGCTACAATGAGCAGTTCTTC,CASSLPRRGSYNEQFF
-,TRBJ1-6,TRBV18,-,TGTGCCAGCTCACCCCCAGCCAGCTCCTATAATTCACCCCTCCACTTT,CASSPPASSYNSPLHF
-,TRBJ2-6,TRBV5-1,-,TGCGCCAGCAGCTGGGGGAGCTCTGGGGCCAACGTCCTGACTTTC,CASSWGSSGANVLTF
-,TRBJ2-4,TRBV7-2,few,TGTGCCAGCAGCCCGTCTCAGGGGGGCGGAAGCGCCAAAAACATTCAGTACTTC,CASSPSQGGGSAKNIQYF
TRBD2,TRBJ2-5,TRBV7-3,few,TGTGCCAGCAGCCCGGGGGGGCTTGAGACCCAGTACTTC,CASSPGGLETQYF
-,TRBJ1-4,TRBV9,few,TGTGCCAGCAGCCCACCACGGGGGAGCGCGGGTGAAAAACTGTTTTTT,CASSPPRGSAGEKLFF
TRBD1,TRBJ1-5,TRBV4-1,many,TGCGCCAGCAGCCACGTTTCAGGACAGGGGAATCAGCCCCAGCATTTT,CASSHVSGQGNQPQHF
-,TRBJ2-2,TRBV7-9,few,TGTGCCAGCCGTGTATCCTCGAACACCGGGGAGCTGTTTTTT,CASRVSSNTGELFF
TRBD2,TRBJ2-7,TRBV9,few,TGTGCCAGCAGCGTAGCTAGCGGCTCCTACGAGCAGTACTTC,CASSVASGSYEQYF
TRBD1,TRBJ2-7,TRBV7-3,-,TGTGCCAGCAGCTTAACGGGACAGGGGCTAGCCTACGAGCAGTACTTC,CASSLTGQGLAYEQYF
TRBD2,TRBJ2-2,TRBV6-6,few,TGTGCCAGCAGTACATCTAGCGGGGGGAACACCGGGGAGCTGTTTTTT,CASSTSSGGNTGELFF
-,TRBJ1-2,TRBV4-2,-,TGTGCCAGCAGCCAAGTACAGGGAGGCTATGGCTACACCTTC,CASSQVQGGYGYTF
TRBD2,TRBJ2-5,TRBV7-3,few,TGTGCCAGCAGCTTAGGGTTAGCGGGAGGGTTCGTGGAGACCCAGTACTTC,CASSLGLAGGFVETQYF
-,TRBJ2-7,TRBV6-2/TRBV6-3,few,TGTGCCAGCAGTCGGGCGGGGAGCTACTCCTACGAGCAGTACTTC,CASSRAGSYSYEQYF
-,TRBJ2-7,TRBV7-9,-,TGTGCCAGCAGCAACAGGGTCCCAGCCTACGAGCAGTACTTC,CASSNRVPAYEQYF
-,TRBJ1-2,TRBV7-2,few,TGTGCCAGCAGCCCGGACGGAAATAACTATGGCTACACCTTC,CASSPDGNNYGYTF
-,TRBJ2-7,TRBV30,-,TGTGCCTGGAGTACACAGGGGGGGTACGAGCAGTACTTC,CAWSTQGGYEQYF
-,TRBJ1-3,TRBV7-9,few,TGTGCCAGCAGCTTAGAGGGACGCAACTCTGGAAACACCATATATTTT,CASSLEGRNSGNTIYF
-,TRBJ1-5,TRBV2,-,TGTGCCAGCAGTGTGGGTTCCTATAGCAATCAGCCCCAGCATTTT,CASSVGSYSNQPQHF
TRBD2,TRBJ2-1,TRBV27,-,TGTGCCAGCAGGATAGCGGGAGGAATCTACAATGAGCAGTTCTTC,CASRIAGGIYNEQFF
TRBD2,TRBJ2-7,TRBV6-5,-,TGTGCCAGCAGTTCCGGGTCGGGAGGGCGCGAGCAGTACTTC,CASSSGSGGREQYF